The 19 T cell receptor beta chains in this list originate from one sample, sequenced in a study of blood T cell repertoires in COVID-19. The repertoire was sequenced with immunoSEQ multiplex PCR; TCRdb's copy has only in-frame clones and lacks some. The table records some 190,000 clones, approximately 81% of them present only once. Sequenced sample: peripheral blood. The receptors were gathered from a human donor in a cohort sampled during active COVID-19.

Written as DNA, the CDR3 is TGTGCCAGCAGGAGGCCGCCCTATGGCTACACCTTC. Translating it yields CASRRPPYGYTF. The gene calls are TRBV19 and TRBJ1-2, with unresolved D. Germline loops: CDR1 LNHDA, CDR2 SQIVND (reference sequence). V lost 9 bases and J lost 4, with 12 bases in between. The CDR3 has 12 residues.

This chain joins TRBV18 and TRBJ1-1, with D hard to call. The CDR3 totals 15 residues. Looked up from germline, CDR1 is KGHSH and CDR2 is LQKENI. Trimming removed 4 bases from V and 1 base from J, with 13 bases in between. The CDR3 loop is CASSLIHTENTEAFF. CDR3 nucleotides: TGTGCCAGCTCACTCATCCATACAGAGAACACTGAAGCTTTCTTT.

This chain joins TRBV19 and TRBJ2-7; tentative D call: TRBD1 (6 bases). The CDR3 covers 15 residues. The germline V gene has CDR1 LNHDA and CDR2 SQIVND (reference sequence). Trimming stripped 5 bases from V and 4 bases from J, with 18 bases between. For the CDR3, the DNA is TGTGCCAGTAGTCCACAGGGCGTCGTCGGGTACGAGCAGTACTTC. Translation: CASSPQGVVGYEQYF.

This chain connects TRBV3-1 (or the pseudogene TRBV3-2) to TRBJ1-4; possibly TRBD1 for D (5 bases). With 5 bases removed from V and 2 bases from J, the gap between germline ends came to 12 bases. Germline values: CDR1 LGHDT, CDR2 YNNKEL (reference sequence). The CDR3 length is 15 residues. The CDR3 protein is CASSMAGITNEKLFF. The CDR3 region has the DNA TGTGCCAGCAGCATGGCAGGGATCACTAATGAAAAACTGTTTTTT.

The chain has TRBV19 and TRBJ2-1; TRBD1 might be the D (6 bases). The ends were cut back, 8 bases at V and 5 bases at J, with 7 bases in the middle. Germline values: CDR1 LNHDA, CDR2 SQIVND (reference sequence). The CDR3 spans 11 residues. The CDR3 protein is CASGQNNEQFF. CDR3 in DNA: TGTGCCAGTGGACAGAACAATGAGCAGTTCTTC.

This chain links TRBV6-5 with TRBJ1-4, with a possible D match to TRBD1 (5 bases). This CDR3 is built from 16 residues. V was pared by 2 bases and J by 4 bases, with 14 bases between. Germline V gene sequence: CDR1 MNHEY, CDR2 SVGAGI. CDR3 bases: TGTGCCAGCAGTTACACCTACCGGGGGAATAATGAAAAACTGTTTTTT. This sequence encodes CASSYTYRGNNEKLFF.

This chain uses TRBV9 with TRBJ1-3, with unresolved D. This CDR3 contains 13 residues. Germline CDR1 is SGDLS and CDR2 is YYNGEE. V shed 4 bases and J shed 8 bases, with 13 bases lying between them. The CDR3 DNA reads TGTGCCAGCAGCCAGCTAATCGCGGACACCATATATTTT. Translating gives CASSQLIADTIYF. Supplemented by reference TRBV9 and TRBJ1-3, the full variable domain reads DSGVTQTPKHLITATGQRVTLRCSPRSGDLSVYWYQQSLDQGLQFLIQYYNGEERAKGNILERFSAQQFPDLHSELNLSSLELGDSALYFCASSQLIADTIYFGEGSWLTVV.

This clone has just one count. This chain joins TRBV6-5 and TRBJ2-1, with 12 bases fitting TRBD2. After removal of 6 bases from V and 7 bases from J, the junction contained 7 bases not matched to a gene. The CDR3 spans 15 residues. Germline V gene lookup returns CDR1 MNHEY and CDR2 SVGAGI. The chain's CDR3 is CASRQLAGGGNEQFF. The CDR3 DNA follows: TGTGCCAGCAGGCAACTAGCGGGAGGAGGGAATGAGCAGTTCTTC.

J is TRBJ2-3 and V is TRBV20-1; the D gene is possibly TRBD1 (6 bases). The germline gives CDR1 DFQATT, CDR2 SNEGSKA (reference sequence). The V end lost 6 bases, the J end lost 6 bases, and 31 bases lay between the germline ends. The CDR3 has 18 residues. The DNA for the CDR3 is TGCAGTGCGAGTCCCGGGCCAGGACAGCGTTTTCGTTTGGATACGCAGTATTTT. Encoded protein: CSASPGPGQRFRLDTQYF.

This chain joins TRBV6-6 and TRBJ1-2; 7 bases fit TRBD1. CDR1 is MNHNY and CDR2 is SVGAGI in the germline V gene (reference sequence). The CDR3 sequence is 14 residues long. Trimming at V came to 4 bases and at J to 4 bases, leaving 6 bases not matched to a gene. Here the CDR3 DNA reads TGTGCCAGCAGTTCCCCCTCAGGGGGCTATGGCTACACCTTC. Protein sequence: CASSSPSGGYGYTF.

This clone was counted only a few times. The CDR3 protein is CASRTLGQPTTPNYEQYF. For the CDR3, the DNA is TGTGCCAGCAGGACCCTGGGGCAGCCTACAACCCCGAATTACGAGCAGTACTTC. The V gene is TRBV27, the J gene TRBJ2-7, with a weak D call TRBD1 (5 bases). Trimming took 6 bases from V and 4 from J, leaving 28 bases between them. CDR3 size: 18 residues. In germline, CDR1 is MNHEY, CDR2 SMNVEV (reference sequence).

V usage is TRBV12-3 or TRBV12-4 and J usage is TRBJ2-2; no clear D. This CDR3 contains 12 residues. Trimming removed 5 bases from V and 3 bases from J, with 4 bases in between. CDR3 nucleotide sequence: TGTGCCAGCAGTGCAGACACCGGGGAGCTGTTTTTT. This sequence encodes CASSADTGELFF.

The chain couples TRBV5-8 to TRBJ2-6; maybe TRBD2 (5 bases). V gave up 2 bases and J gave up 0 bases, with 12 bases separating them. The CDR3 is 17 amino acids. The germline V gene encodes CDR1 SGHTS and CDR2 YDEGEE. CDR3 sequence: CASSFPGLHSGANVLTF. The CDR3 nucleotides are TGTGCCAGCAGCTTCCCCGGACTCCACTCTGGGGCCAACGTCCTGACTTTC.

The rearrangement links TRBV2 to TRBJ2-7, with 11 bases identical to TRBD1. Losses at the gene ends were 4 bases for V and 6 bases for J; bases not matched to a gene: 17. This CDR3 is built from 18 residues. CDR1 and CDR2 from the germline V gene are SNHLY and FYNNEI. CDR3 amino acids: CASSVTSLYRTGGFEQYF. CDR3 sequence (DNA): TGTGCCAGCAGTGTCACCTCATTATACCGGACAGGGGGCTTCGAGCAGTACTTC. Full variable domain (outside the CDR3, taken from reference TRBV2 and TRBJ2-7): EPEVTQTPSHQVTQMGQEVILRCVPISNHLYFYWYRQILGQKVEFLVSFYNNEISEKSEIFDDQFSVERPDGSNFTLKIRSTKLEDSAMYFCASSVTSLYRTGGFEQYFGPGTRLTVT.

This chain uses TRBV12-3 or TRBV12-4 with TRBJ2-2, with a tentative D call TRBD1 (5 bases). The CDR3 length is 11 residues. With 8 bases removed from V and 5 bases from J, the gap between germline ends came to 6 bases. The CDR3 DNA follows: TGTGCCAGCCGACAGACCGGGGAGCTGTTTTTT. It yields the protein CASRQTGELFF.

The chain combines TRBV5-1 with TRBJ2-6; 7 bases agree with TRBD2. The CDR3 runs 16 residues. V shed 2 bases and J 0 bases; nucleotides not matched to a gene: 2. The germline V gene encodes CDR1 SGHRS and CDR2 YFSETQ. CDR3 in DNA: TGCGCCAGCAGCTTCGGGGGGAGCTCTGGGGCCAACGTCCTGACTTTC. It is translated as CASSFGGSSGANVLTF. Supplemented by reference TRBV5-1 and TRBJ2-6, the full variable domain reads KAGVTQTPRYLIKTRGQQVTLSCSPISGHRSVSWYQQTPGQGLQFLFEYFSETQRNKGNFPGRFSGRQFSNSRSEMNVSTLELGDSALYLCASSFGGSSGANVLTFGAGSRLTVL.

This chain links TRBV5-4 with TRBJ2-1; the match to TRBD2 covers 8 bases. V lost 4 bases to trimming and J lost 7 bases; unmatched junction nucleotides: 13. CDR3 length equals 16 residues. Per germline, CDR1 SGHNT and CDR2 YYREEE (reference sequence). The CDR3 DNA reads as TGTGCCAGCAGCACCTGGTCCACTAGCGGAAGAAATGAGCAGTTCTTC. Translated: CASSTWSTSGRNEQFF. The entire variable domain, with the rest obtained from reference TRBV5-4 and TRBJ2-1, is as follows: ETGVTQSPTHLIKTRGQQVTLRCSSQSGHNTVSWYQQALGQGPQFIFQYYREEENGRGNFPPRFSGLQFPNYSSELNVNALELDDSALYLCASSTWSTSGRNEQFFGPGTRLTVL.

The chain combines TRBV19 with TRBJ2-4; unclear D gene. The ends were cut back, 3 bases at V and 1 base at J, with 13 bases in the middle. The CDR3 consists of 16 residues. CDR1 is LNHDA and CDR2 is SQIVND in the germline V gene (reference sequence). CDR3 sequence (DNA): TGTGCCAGTAGTATTAAGGCAGGAATGGCCAAAAACATTCAGTACTTC. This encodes CASSIKAGMAKNIQYF.

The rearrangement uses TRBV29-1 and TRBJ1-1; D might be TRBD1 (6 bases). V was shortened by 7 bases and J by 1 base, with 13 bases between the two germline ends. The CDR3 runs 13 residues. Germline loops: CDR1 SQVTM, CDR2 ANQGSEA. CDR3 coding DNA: TGCAGCGCTGATCTGGACAGGAACACTGAAGCTTTCTTT. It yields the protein CSADLDRNTEAFF. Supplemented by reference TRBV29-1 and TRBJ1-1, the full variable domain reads SAVISQKPSRDICQRGTSLTIQCQVDSQVTMMFWYRQQPGQSLTLIATANQGSEATYESGFVIDKFPISRPNLTFSTLTVSNMSPEDSSIYLCSADLDRNTEAFFGQGTRLTVV.